This T cell receptor (beta chain) is from a study of T cells in tuberculosis. Study background: The T cells targeted glucose monomycolate, a mycobacterial lipid, via CD1B.

V lost 3 bases to trimming and J lost 2 bases, with 11 bases between them. Per the germline V gene, CDR1 is LNHDA and CDR2 is SQIVND (reference sequence). The CDR3 runs 14 residues. At study entry, adolescents had tuberculin skin tests and IGRA screening. Study observations and caveats: Smaller alpha distances in active tuberculosis partly reflected shorter CDR3-alpha lengths.

As regards this clone: As yet, its antigen is unknown.

Some clones are missing from TCRdb's copy, which holds only in-frame ones; the method was immunoSEQ multiplex PCR. The repertoire holds 35,000 to 55,000 clones, with about 95% as singletons. The chain is built from TRBV19 and TRBJ2-7, with D possibly matching TRBD1 (6 bases). Sample: PBMCs. This clonotype was sampled from a donor aged 10-29 years with latent tuberculosis or without tuberculosis infection. Some clones in this sample may be carry-over from other donors' samples. This CDR3 is CASSIGQKPYEQYF. CDR3 bases: TGTGCCAGTAGTATTGGACAGAAGCCCTACGAGCAGTACTTC.